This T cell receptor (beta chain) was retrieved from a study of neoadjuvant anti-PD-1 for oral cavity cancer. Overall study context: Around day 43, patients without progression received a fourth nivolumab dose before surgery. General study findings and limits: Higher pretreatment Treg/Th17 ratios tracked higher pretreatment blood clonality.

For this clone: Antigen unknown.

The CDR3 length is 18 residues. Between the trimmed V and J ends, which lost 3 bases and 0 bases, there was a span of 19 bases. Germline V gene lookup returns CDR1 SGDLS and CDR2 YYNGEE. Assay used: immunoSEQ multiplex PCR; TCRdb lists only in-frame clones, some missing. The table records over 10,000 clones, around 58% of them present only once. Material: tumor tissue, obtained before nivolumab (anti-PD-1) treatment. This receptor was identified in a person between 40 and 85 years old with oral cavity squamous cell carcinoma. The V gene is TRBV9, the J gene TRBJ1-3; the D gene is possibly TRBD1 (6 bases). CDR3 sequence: CASSAPGRTALSGNTIYF. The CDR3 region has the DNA TGTGCCAGCAGCGCCCCCGGGAGGACAGCTCTCTCTGGAAACACCATATATTTT.